This T cell receptor beta chain was recorded in a study of OX40 agonist ivuxolimab in advanced cancers. Some background on the complete study: Ivuxolimab was a fully human IgG2 agonistic monoclonal antibody targeting the costimulatory receptor OX40 (CD134). Intravenous ivuxolimab was administered to patients every 2 weeks at six dose levels: 0.01, 0.1, 0.3, 1.5, 3 and 10 mg/kg. Of the roughly 52 dose-escalation patients, hepatocellular carcinoma was present in about 20, melanoma in approximately 15, renal cell carcinoma in 9 and head and neck cancer in 9. A male proportion of roughly 85% and a mean age of around 60 years, ranging from roughly 23 to 79, were recorded for the dose-escalation cohort. Patients were allowed to have had prior anti-PD-1, anti-PD-L1 or anti-CTLA-4 therapy, and 40% to 45% of the dose-escalation patients had previously received checkpoint inhibitors. Partial responses occurred in three dose-escalation patients, of whom one had hepatocellular carcinoma and two had cutaneous melanoma. The point of sequencing TCRbeta in the periphery was to test whether ivuxolimab changed TCR sequence diversity and drove clonal T-cell expansion. The paper covers the monotherapy dose-escalation part of the phase I ivuxolimab trial, which included N of about 50 patients.

General findings and caveats noted by the study authors: Low levels of normalized T-cell clonal expansion were also seen in some patients who did not respond. At doses of 0.1 to 3.0 mg/kg, clonal expansion of both CD4+ and CD8+ T cells in blood was seen between baseline and week 6. In the 0.1-3.0 mg/kg groups, partial responders had among the lowest normalized peripheral clonal expansion, particularly in CD8+ T cells. After ivuxolimab, more expanded clones were found on average in CD8+ T cells than in CD4+ T cells. The antigen specificity of the peripheral T cells that underwent clonal expansion was not determined.

CDR1 MGHRA and CDR2 YSYEKL were looked up in the germline V gene. The CDR3 has 16 amino acids, counting the end cysteine and phenylalanine. Just CDR3 DNA is preserved here, 48 bases in frame from base 1. Trimming takes 0 bases from V and 0 bases from J, and the germline ends sit 10 bases apart. In regard to this clone: Its binding antigen is unknown. Nothing much larger sits one base from this clone, and base qualities are not available.

The trial excluded patients who had a history of autoimmune disease or were on systemic immunosuppression. Peripheral blood for TCR sequencing was collected from all dose cohorts at baseline, on cycle 4 day 1, and on cycle 7 day 1. Samples were obtained from an open-label, multicenter, first-in-human phase I dose-escalation trial of ivuxolimab. The trial enrolled adults with locally advanced or metastatic head and neck squamous cell, hepatocellular, melanoma or renal cell carcinoma. Before TCR sequencing, CD4+ and CD8+ T cells were separately sorted from peripheral blood. Genomic DNA was extracted from sorted cells for sequencing of the TCRbeta CDR3 region. The immunoSEQ Assay was used to sequence the TCRbeta CDR3 regions. Drawn from immuneACCESS, this table holds only the in-frame rearrangements with V and J called that TCRdb kept. Clones are partly lost; checked studies trace under half to an unresolved V gene and leave the rest unexplained. This sample lists tens of thousands of clones; approximately 84% were detected once. The top ten clones comprise roughly 36% of the sample.

This clonotype was obtained from an adult with an advanced solid tumor such as melanoma, head and neck, liver or kidney cancer. The V gene is TRBV4-1 and the J gene is TRBJ2-3; no D gene call is confident. The input for sequencing was CD4+ or CD8+ T cells sorted from blood, taken in a trial of the OX40 agonist ivuxolimab. The nucleotides are TGCGCCAGCAGCCAAGAGTGGGGTACTAGCACAGATACGCAGTATTTT. Its product reads: CASSQEWGTSTDTQYF.